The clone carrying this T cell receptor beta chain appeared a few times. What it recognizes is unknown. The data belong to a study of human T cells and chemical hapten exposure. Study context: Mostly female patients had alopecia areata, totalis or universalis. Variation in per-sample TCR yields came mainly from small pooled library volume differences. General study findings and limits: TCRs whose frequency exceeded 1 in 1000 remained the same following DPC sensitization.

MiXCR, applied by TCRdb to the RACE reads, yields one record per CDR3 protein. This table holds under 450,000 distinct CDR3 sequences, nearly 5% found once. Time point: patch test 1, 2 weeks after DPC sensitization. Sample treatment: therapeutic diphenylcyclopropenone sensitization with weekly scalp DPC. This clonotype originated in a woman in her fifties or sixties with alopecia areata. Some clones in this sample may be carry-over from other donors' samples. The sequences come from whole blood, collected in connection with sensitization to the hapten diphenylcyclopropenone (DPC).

CDR3 coding DNA: TGTGCCAGCAACAACCCGGGACAGGATGACCAAGAGACCCAGTACTTC. It specifies CASNNPGQDDQETQYF. The chain couples TRBV28 to TRBJ2-5; 8 bases line up with TRBD1. J gave up 0 bases and V 7 bases, and 10 bases lay outside the gene matches. Per germline, CDR1 MDHEN and CDR2 SYDVKM. CDR3 length: 16 amino acids.